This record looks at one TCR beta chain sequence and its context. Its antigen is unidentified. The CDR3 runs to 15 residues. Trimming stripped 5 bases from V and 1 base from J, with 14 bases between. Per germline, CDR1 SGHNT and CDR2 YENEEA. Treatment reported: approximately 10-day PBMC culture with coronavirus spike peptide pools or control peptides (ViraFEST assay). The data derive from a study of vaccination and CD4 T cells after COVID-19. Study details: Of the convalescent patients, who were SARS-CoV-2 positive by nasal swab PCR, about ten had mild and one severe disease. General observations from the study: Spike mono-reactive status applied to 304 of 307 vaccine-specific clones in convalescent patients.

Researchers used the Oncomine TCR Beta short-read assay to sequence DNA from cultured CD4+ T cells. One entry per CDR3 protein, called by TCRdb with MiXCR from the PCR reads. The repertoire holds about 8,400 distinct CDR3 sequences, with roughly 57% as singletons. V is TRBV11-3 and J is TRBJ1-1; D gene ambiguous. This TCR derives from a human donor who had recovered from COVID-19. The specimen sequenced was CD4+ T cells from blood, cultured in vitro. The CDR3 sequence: CASSIPRAPNTEAFF. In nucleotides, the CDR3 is TGTGCCAGCAGCATACCGCGGGCACCGAACACTGAAGCTTTCTTT.